The next 13 T cell receptor beta chains were all read from a single sample in a study of Graves' ophthalmopathy and Graves' hyperthyroidism. The authors amplified TCR beta CDR3 regions from RNA transcripts. RT-PCR in the first round used HTBI primers; a second-round multiplex PCR followed. From the multiplex PCR reads, TCRdb called clonotypes with MiXCR, one entry per CDR3 protein. The repertoire consists of approximately 700,000 distinct CDR3 sequences, with about 41% occurring once and the leading ten covering 3.3%. Sample: peripheral blood. The receptors originated from an adult man with Graves' ophthalmopathy.

This clonotype occurred many times. The rearrangement links TRBV2 to TRBJ1-5; TRBD1 matches at 7 bases. V dropped 4 bases and J dropped 5; count of bases not matched to a gene: 5. The CDR3 runs to 14 residues. In germline, CDR1 is SNHLY, CDR2 FYNNEI. Here the CDR3 DNA reads TGTGCCAGCAGTGTCGGGCAGGGGGATCAGCCCCAGCATTTT. Amino acids: CASSVGQGDQPQHF.

This chain uses TRBV7-2 with TRBJ2-7; 9 bases fit TRBD1. Trimming removed 6 bases from V and 7 bases from J; junction bases left unmatched: 10. CDR3 size: 14 residues. CDR1 and CDR2 from the germline V gene are SGHTA and FQGNSA. The DNA of the CDR3 is TGTGCCAGCAGTGCTGGACAGGGGATGGCGGAGCAGTACTTC. Protein product: CASSAGQGMAEQYF.

As to this clonotype: Since a much larger clone is just one base distant, this may be a read error. The chain recombines TRBV7-4 with TRBJ1-1; the D is unclear. Germline CDR1 and CDR2: SGHVT and SQSDAQ. The CDR3 totals 14 residues. CDR3 sequence: CAGSFRTVNTEAFF. CDR3 nucleotide sequence: TGTGCCGGCAGCTTCCGAACGGTGAACACTGAAGCTTTCTTT.

The chain joins TRBV29-1 to TRBJ1-1; no firm D call. The germline V gene has CDR1 SQVTM and CDR2 ANQGSEA. The CDR3 runs to 11 residues. V lost 8 bases to trimming and J lost 1 base, with 8 bases between them. CDR3 protein: CSLAPNTEAFF. The CDR3 DNA is TGCAGCTTAGCCCCGAACACTGAAGCTTTCTTT.

The genes are TRBV29-1 and TRBJ2-3, with 12 positions matching TRBD2. Germline CDR1 and CDR2: SQVTM and ANQGSEA. V lost 5 bases, J lost 6 bases, and 6 bases stayed unmatched. The CDR3 covers 14 residues. CDR3 sequence reads: CSVLTSGSADTQYF. The CDR3 DNA reads as TGCAGCGTTTTGACTAGCGGGAGCGCTGATACGCAGTATTTT.

The J gene is TRBJ1-1, the V gene TRBV5-1; maybe TRBD1 (6 bases). Germline V gene sequence: CDR1 SGHRS, CDR2 YFSETQ. This CDR3 is built from 16 residues. V gave up 2 bases and J gave up 1 base, with 15 bases separating them. CDR3 in amino acids: CASSFIVGTRNTEAFF. CDR3 sequence (DNA): TGCGCCAGCAGCTTCATTGTTGGGACACGGAACACTGAAGCTTTCTTT.

This clonotype occurred many times. This sequence joins TRBV2 and TRBJ2-5; 10 bases align to TRBD2. The trim removed 6 bases at V and 1 base at J, leaving 5 bases unmatched. Per germline, CDR1 SNHLY and CDR2 FYNNEI. The CDR3 has 15 amino acids. The CDR3 sequence: CASSKGTSVQETQYF. CDR3 nucleotide sequence: TGTGCCAGCAGCAAGGGGACTAGCGTCCAAGAGACCCAGTACTTC.

This clonotype was detected ten times or more. This rearrangement joins TRBV9 to TRBJ2-7; 10 bases are shared with TRBD1. This CDR3 region has 15 residues. Germline CDR1 SGDLS, CDR2 YYNGEE. V shed 4 bases, J shed 2 bases, and the junction held 6 bases outside the gene matches. CDR3 protein: CASSPGQGPPYEQYF. In DNA form, the CDR3 reads TGTGCCAGCAGCCCGGGACAGGGGCCTCCCTACGAGCAGTACTTC.

Of note for this clonotype: A clone one base away is much larger, so this may be a read error. The chain is built from TRBV7-8 and TRBJ1-4; D gene ambiguous. Germline lookup yields CDR1 SGHVS and CDR2 FQNEAQ. The CDR3 consists of 14 residues. The CDR3 region has the DNA TGTGCCAGCAGTTTTAAACACCGGAATGAAAGACTGTTTTTT. It specifies CASSFKHRNERLFF.

The rearrangement uses TRBV6-5 and TRBJ2-2, with 8 bases aligning to TRBD2. Germline V gives CDR1 MNHEY, CDR2 SVGAGI. The J segment lost 0 bases and the V segment lost 7 bases, leaving 1 base of the junction unmatched. CDR3 length: 14 residues. As DNA, the CDR3 is TGTGCCAGCATAGCGGGACCGAACACCGGGGAGCTGTTTTTT. Translation gives CASIAGPNTGELFF.

This clonotype was detected only a few times. The V gene is TRBV9, the J gene TRBJ1-1, with D perhaps matching TRBD1 (6 bases). The V and J ends lost 3 bases and 6 bases respectively, with 6 bases between them. This CDR3 comprises 11 residues. Germline V gene data show CDR1 as SGDLS and CDR2 as YYNGEE. The CDR3 here is CASSGTAEAFF. The CDR3 DNA reads TGTGCCAGCAGCGGGACAGCTGAAGCTTTCTTT.

This chain connects TRBV2 to TRBJ2-3; D unclear. V shed 3 bases and J shed 10 bases, with 5 bases lying between them. This CDR3 is 10 amino acids long. CDR1 and CDR2 from the germline V gene are SNHLY and FYNNEI. The DNA for the CDR3 is TGTGCCAGCAGTGATTCGGCGCAGTATTTT. This codes for CASSDSAQYF.

This chain joins TRBV25-1 and TRBJ1-4, with 9 bases identical to TRBD1. The germline V gene encodes CDR1 MGHDK and CDR2 SYGVNS. The CDR3 is 15 amino acids. With V trimmed by 1 base and J by 7 bases, 4 bases remained unmatched. The CDR3 DNA follows: TGTGCCAGCAGTGAATTAGGGACAGGGTTTGAAAAACTGTTTTTT. It is translated as CASSELGTGFEKLFF.